The 15 T cell receptor beta chains below come from one sample, sequenced in a study of post-analysis software for immune sequencing data. Broader study findings: Roughly five TRBV segments were significantly more frequent in patients than in controls. TRBV5-6, TRBV5-1 and TRBV20-1 were among these segments.

The library was made from cDNA and included unique molecular identifiers. MiXCR was run by TCRdb on the PCR reads, yielding one entry per CDR3 protein. Here the sample spans 500,000 to 600,000 distinct CDR3 sequences, about 44% being singletons. No antigen has been identified for these receptors. The specimen was blood. Receptor source: a girl aged 5-17 years with multiple sclerosis.

This chain links TRBV4-1 with TRBJ2-1; 12 positions agree with TRBD2. With V trimmed by 1 base and J by 5 bases, 9 bases remained unmatched. Germline CDR1 MGHRA, CDR2 YSYEKL. The CDR3 runs to 18 residues. DNA of the CDR3: TGCGCCAGCAGCCAAGTCGACCTGGGACTAGCGGGCCACAATGAGCAGTTCTTC. Translation gives CASSQVDLGLAGHNEQFF.

This clonotype appeared once. The chain has TRBV10-3 and TRBJ2-5; 9 bases fit TRBD2. The V and J ends lost 0 bases and 3 bases, in that order; junction bases with no gene match: 2. This CDR3 has 15 residues. Germline lookup yields CDR1 ENHRY and CDR2 SYGVKD. The CDR3 nucleotides are TGTGCCATCAGTGAGTCGGTAGCGGGAGAAGAGACCCAGTACTTC. Protein: CAISESVAGEETQYF.

This clonotype has just a few counts. The V and J genes are TRBV20-1 and TRBJ1-2, with D possibly TRBD1 on 6 matching bases. The CDR3 is 12 amino acids. Germline V gene sequence: CDR1 DFQATT, CDR2 SNEGSKA (reference sequence). The germline V and J ends were trimmed by 1 base and 8 bases, with 11 bases remaining between them. CDR3 sequence reads: CSARVGGVGYTF. CDR3 nucleotides: TGCAGTGCTAGAGTTGGGGGCGTAGGCTACACCTTC.

The chain recombines TRBV11-1 with TRBJ2-3, with D uncertain. Germline-derived CDR1 and CDR2 are SGHAT and FQDESV (reference sequence). This CDR3 spans 15 amino acids. V shed 2 bases and J shed 4 bases, with 13 bases lying between them. The CDR3 loop is CASSLMNLAPDTQYF. CDR3 in DNA: TGTGCCAGCAGCTTAATGAACCTCGCCCCAGATACGCAGTATTTT.

The chain combines TRBV5-1 with TRBJ2-5; 9 nucleotides match TRBD2. V was pared by 2 bases and J by 4 bases, with 3 bases of the junction left unmatched. This CDR3 has 14 residues. Per the germline V gene, CDR1 is SGHRS and CDR2 is YFSETQ. CDR3 residues: CASSFSGSPETQYF. The CDR3 DNA follows: TGCGCCAGCAGCTTTAGCGGGAGTCCAGAGACCCAGTACTTC.

V and J are TRBV7-9 and TRBJ1-2, with TRBD1 identical over 8 bases. Germline values: CDR1 SEHNR, CDR2 FQNEAQ (reference sequence). The CDR3 loop spans 14 amino acids. J lost 6 bases, V lost 5 bases, and 8 bases had no gene match. The chain's CDR3 is CASSRTGRDDGYTF. As DNA, the CDR3 is TGTGCCAGCAGCCGGACAGGGAGGGATGATGGCTACACCTTC.

The gene calls are TRBV5-1 and TRBJ2-3; D uncertain. Germline V gene sequence: CDR1 SGHRS, CDR2 YFSETQ. Between the trimmed V and J ends, which lost 0 bases and 4 bases, there was a span of 6 bases. The CDR3 has 13 amino acids. The CDR3 DNA reads as TGCGCCAGCAGCTTGGTGGGCTCAGATACGCAGTATTTT. Encoded protein: CASSLVGSDTQYF.

The sample holds a few counts of this clonotype. The rearrangement uses TRBV28 and TRBJ1-2, with D unclear. This CDR3 contains 16 residues. CDR1 is MDHEN, CDR2 SYDVKM, per germline. Trimming pared 6 bases from V and 0 bases from J, leaving 17 bases between. The chain's CDR3 is CASSDPRFGANYGYTF. The CDR3 bases are TGTGCCAGCAGCGACCCTCGATTTGGGGCTAACTATGGCTACACCTTC.

The chain links TRBV9 to TRBJ2-7; 9 positions match TRBD2. The length of the CDR3 is 16 residues. Losses at the gene ends were 0 bases for V and 0 bases for J; bases not matched to a gene: 4. The germline gives CDR1 SGDLS, CDR2 YYNGEE. The CDR3 DNA is TGTGCCAGCAGCGTAGAAGCTAGCGGGGACTCCTACGAGCAGTACTTC. Translation gives CASSVEASGDSYEQYF.

This clonotype occurred once. The rearrangement joins TRBV27 to TRBJ2-7, with no clear D. Trimming cost V 5 bases and J 2 bases, with 10 bases left between them. CDR1 is MNHEY, CDR2 SMNVEV, per germline (reference sequence). CDR3 length: 13 residues. CDR3 bases: TGTGCCAGCAGTAATCCGACGGCCTACGAGCAGTACTTC. Its protein is CASSNPTAYEQYF.

This chain joins TRBV6-6 and TRBJ1-1; D is perhaps TRBD1 (5 bases). The germline CDR1 and CDR2 sequences are MNHNY and SVGAGI (reference sequence). The CDR3 contains 15 residues. The V gene lost 0 bases and the J gene lost 5 bases, with 13 bases spanning the gap. The chain's CDR3 is CASSYSVLWGTEAFF. CDR3 nucleotide sequence: TGTGCCAGCAGTTACTCAGTACTCTGGGGGACTGAAGCTTTCTTT.

For this clonotype: A much larger clone differs from this one at a single base, so this may be a read error. The chain combines TRBV12-3 or TRBV12-4 with TRBJ1-2; the D gene is possibly TRBD1 (6 bases). The CDR3 runs to 14 residues. V lost 4 bases and J 3 bases, leaving 12 bases between the germline ends. The CDR3 protein is CASSSRGGDYGYTF. DNA for the CDR3: TGTGCCAGCAGTTCCAGAGGGGGGGACTATGGCTACACCTTC.

This chain links TRBV5-1 with TRBJ2-7; tentative D call: TRBD1 (5 bases). CDR1 is SGHRS and CDR2 is YFSETQ in the germline V gene. This CDR3 is 14 amino acids long. The V and J ends lost 4 bases and 1 base respectively, with 12 bases between them. The CDR3 DNA reads as TGCGCCAGCAGCACCAGGACACCGTCCTACGAGCAGTACTTC. Translation gives CASSTRTPSYEQYF.

This chain joins TRBV7-2 and TRBJ2-5; TRBD2 aligns across 12 bases. CDR1 SGHTA and CDR2 FQGNSA come from the germline V gene. This CDR3 has 20 residues. J lost 0 bases, V lost 0 bases, and 11 bases had no gene match. CDR3: CASSLAHRTSGTQDQETQYF. The DNA for the CDR3 is TGTGCCAGCAGCTTAGCGCATCGGACTAGCGGGACACAGGACCAAGAGACCCAGTACTTC.

This chain connects TRBV5-1 to TRBJ1-6; weak D call: TRBD1 (6 bases). The CDR3 spans 16 residues. Trimming pared 4 bases from V and 4 bases from J, leaving 15 bases between. CDR1 is SGHRS and CDR2 is YFSETQ in the germline V gene. The CDR3: CASSPTTGAYNSPLHF. In DNA form, the CDR3 reads TGCGCCAGCAGCCCAACGACAGGAGCGTATAATTCACCCCTCCACTTT.